This TCR beta chain was sequenced for a study of graft-versus-host responses after intestinal transplantation. Produced via immunoSEQ multiplex PCR; TCRdb's table is partial and in-frame only. The table shows 21,000 or so clones, with 85% to 95% occurring only once. Germline loops: CDR1 MDHEN, CDR2 SYDVKM. V was shortened by 5 bases and J by 0 bases, with 10 bases between the two germline ends. This CDR3 contains 15 residues. This sequence originates from a human patient who received an intestinal transplant, so some T cells may come from the graft donor. The sequencing here drew on PBMCs, taken roughly 260 days after intestinal transplant. The chain recombines TRBV28 with TRBJ1-4, with unresolved D. DNA for the CDR3: TGTGCCAGCAGTCCACCCAGAGCAACTAATGAAAAACTGTTTTTT. It encodes CASSPPRATNEKLFF. Filled out from reference TRBV28 and TRBJ1-4, the complete variable domain reads DVKVTQSSRYLVKRTGEKVFLECVQDMDHENMFWYRQDPGLGLRLIYFSYDVKMKEKGDIPEGYSVSREKKERFSLILESASTNQTSMYLCASSPPRATNEKLFFGSGTQLSVL.